This is a list of T cell receptor beta chains from one sample in a study of graft-versus-host responses after intestinal transplantation. Clones were sequenced by immunoSEQ multiplex PCR, and TCRdb holds only the in-frame ones, with some missing. The data hold 150,000 or so clones, with 92% observed a single time. Which antigens these TCRs recognize remains unknown. The specimen was unstimulated CD4+ T cells sorted from spleen or lymph node cells, collected before intestinal transplant. The source is a human donor who received an intestinal transplant. The CDR3 runs from the conserved cysteine through the conserved F or W. A D gene is named only where the DNA matches it firmly. Rows may omit the clone size; those that give it use once, few, many or a size class.

>NA|TRBJ1-1|NA|TRBV28
CAIDSGPSTEAFF
TGTGCCATCGACTCGGGACCCAGTACTGAAGCTTTCTTT
>NA|TRBJ2-3|NA|TRBV4-1
CASSGKRGGVKTDTQYF
TGCGCCAGCAGCGGAAAACGAGGAGGGGTCAAGACAGATACGCAGTATTTT
>once|TRBJ2-1|NA|TRBV10-3
CAIRTSSYNEQFF
TGTGCCATCAGGACTAGCTCCTACAATGAGCAGTTCTTC
>NA|TRBJ1-4|TRBD1|TRBV14
CASSRTGGAEKLFF
TGTGCCAGCAGCCGGACAGGGGGCGCTGAAAAACTGTTTTTT
>NA|TRBJ2-7|NA|TRBV5-1
CASSLLSSYEQYF
TGCGCCAGCAGCCTGTTGAGCTCCTACGAGCAGTACTTC
>NA|TRBJ2-5|NA|TRBV19
CASSIKGQETQYF
TGTGCCAGTAGTATTAAGGGGCAAGAGACCCAGTACTTC
>NA|TRBJ2-3|NA|TRBV12-5
CASGSTHRADTQYF
TGTGCTAGTGGTTCCACCCACAGGGCAGATACGCAGTATTTT
>NA|TRBJ2-5|TRBD1|TRBV28
CANPFYADRGFQETQYF
TGTGCCAATCCTTTCTATGCGGACAGGGGGTTCCAAGAGACCCAGTACTTC
>NA|TRBJ2-1|NA|TRBV15
CATSGGTPNEQFF
TGTGCCACCAGCGGTGGGACTCCCAATGAGCAGTTCTTC
>NA|TRBJ2-7|NA|TRBV5-3
CARSPLVKSYEQYF
TGTGCCAGAAGTCCCCTGGTGAAATCCTACGAGCAGTACTTC
>NA|TRBJ2-7|NA|TRBV11-2
CASSLVRATYEQYF
TGTGCCAGCAGCTTAGTGCGGGCTACCTACGAGCAGTACTTC
>NA|TRBJ2-5|NA|TRBV5-1
CASSLGQIQETQYF
TGCGCCAGCAGCTTGGGACAGATTCAAGAGACCCAGTACTTC
>NA|TRBJ2-1|TRBD2|TRBV5-4
CASSLAGRGGTRGHEQFF
TGTGCCAGCAGCTTGGCCGGCCGCGGCGGGACTAGAGGGCATGAGCAGTTCTTC
>NA|TRBJ2-7|TRBD1|TRBV11-2
CASSLSDRGYEQYF
TGTGCCAGCAGCTTAAGCGACAGGGGCTACGAGCAGTACTTC
>NA|TRBJ2-5|TRBD2|TRBV4-2
CASSNLAGGTQYF
TGTGCCAGCAGCAATCTAGCGGGAGGGACCCAGTACTTC
>NA|TRBJ1-1|TRBD1|TRBV11-2
CASSLVRVQGAGTEAFF
TGTGCCAGCAGCTTAGTTAGGGTACAGGGGGCGGGTACTGAAGCTTTCTTT
>NA|TRBJ1-2|TRBD1|TRBV4-1
CASSREGASYGYTF
TGCGCCAGCAGCCGGGAGGGGGCCAGCTATGGCTACACCTTC
>NA|TRBJ2-3|TRBD2|TRBV28
CASRGGLSTDTQYF
TGTGCCAGCCGGGGGGGGCTCAGCACAGATACGCAGTATTTT
>NA|TRBJ1-3|NA|TRBV5-5
CASSHDDNSGNTIYF
TGTGCCAGCAGCCATGATGACAACTCTGGAAACACCATATATTTT
>NA|TRBJ2-7|NA|TRBV7-8
CASSLRQSYEQYF
TGTGCCAGCAGCTTACGACAGTCCTACGAGCAGTACTTC
>NA|TRBJ2-5|NA|TRBV4-3
CASSQDSGMETQYF
TGCGCCAGCAGCCAAGATTCCGGGATGGAGACCCAGTACTTC
>NA|TRBJ2-3|NA|TRBV6-5
CASTIGPSTDTQYF
TGTGCCAGCACTATCGGACCCAGCACAGATACGCAGTATTTT
>NA|TRBJ1-2|TRBD1|TRBV6-5
CASSSQGGIDYGYTF
TGTGCCAGCAGTTCTCAGGGGGGGATAGACTATGGCTACACCTTC
>NA|TRBJ1-2|NA|TRBV28
CASRGEGPYGYTF
TGTGCCAGCAGAGGGGAGGGGCCCTATGGCTACACCTTC
>NA|TRBJ1-2|TRBD1|TRBV6-1
CASKDQGAHYGYTF
TGTGCCAGCAAAGACCAGGGGGCGCACTATGGCTACACCTTC
>NA|TRBJ2-5|TRBD2|TRBV5-1
CASSSGAGAGEQYF
TGCGCCAGCAGCTCGGGTGCGGGAGCGGGGGAGCAGTACTTC
>NA|TRBJ2-3|TRBD2|TRBV5-4
CASSREREKGTDTQYF
TGTGCCAGCAGCAGAGAGCGGGAGAAGGGCACAGATACGCAGTATTTT
>NA|TRBJ2-7|NA|TRBV19
CASTPRVGIHEQYF
TGTGCCAGTACCCCCCGTGTTGGGATCCACGAGCAGTACTTC
>NA|TRBJ2-7|TRBD1|TRBV9
CASSVTGGREQYF
TGTGCCAGCAGCGTTACAGGGGGTAGGGAGCAGTACTTC
>NA|TRBJ2-5|NA|TRBV4-2
CASSQGRAETQYF
TGTGCCAGCAGCCAAGGCCGAGCGGAGACCCAGTACTTC
>NA|TRBJ2-1|TRBD2|TRBV13
CASTAPAGGPFSPYNEQFF
TGTGCCAGCACCGCTCCCGCGGGAGGGCCTTTCTCCCCATACAATGAGCAGTTCTTC
>NA|TRBJ2-7|TRBD2|TRBV27
CASSSRLAGEKEYF
TGTGCCAGCAGTAGTAGACTAGCGGGAGAGAAGGAGTACTTC
>NA|TRBJ2-7|NA|TRBV4-2
CASSQDATRSSYEQYF
TGTGCCAGCAGCCAAGATGCTACCAGGAGCTCCTACGAGCAGTACTTC
>NA|TRBJ2-7|NA|TRBV11-2
CASSSAYEQYF
TGTGCCAGCAGCTCCGCCTACGAGCAGTACTTC
>NA|TRBJ2-7|NA|TRBV7-8
CASSLVAYEQYF
TGCGCCAGCAGCTTAGTGGCCTACGAGCAGTACTTC
>NA|TRBJ2-5|TRBD2|TRBV5-1
CASSQGTSGRRTQYF
TGCGCCAGCAGCCAAGGGACTAGCGGGAGGAGGACCCAGTACTTC
>NA|TRBJ1-4|NA|TRBV2
CASIPRQRSSEKLFF
TGTGCCAGCATTCCGCGACAGCGCTCCTCAGAAAAACTGTTTTTT
>NA|TRBJ1-2|NA|TRBV4-2
CASSQANEDSSPYTF
TGTGCCAGCAGCCAAGCGAATGAGGACAGTTCCCCCTACACCTTC
>NA|TRBJ1-3|NA|TRBV7-2
CASSPPIIAPGNTIYF
TGTGCCAGCAGCCCCCCGATCATCGCCCCTGGAAACACCATATATTTT
>NA|TRBJ1-2|NA|TRBV7-2
CASSLLGYGYTF
TGTGCCAGCAGCTTATTGGGCTATGGCTACACCTTC
>NA|TRBJ2-1|TRBD1|TRBV5-4
CASSPRDRAYNEQFF
TGTGCCAGCAGCCCCCGGGACAGGGCTTACAATGAGCAGTTCTTC
>few|TRBJ2-7|NA|TRBV9
CASSGNSGDEQYF
TGTGCCAGCAGCGGTAACTCAGGGGACGAGCAGTACTTC
>NA|TRBJ2-1|NA|TRBV30
CAWSGPKLGSSYNEQFF
TGTGCCTGGAGTGGTCCAAAACTGGGGAGCTCCTACAATGAGCAGTTCTTC
>NA|TRBJ2-1|NA|TRBV7-3
CASSLKGVSYNEQFF
TGTGCCAGCAGCTTAAAGGGAGTATCCTACAATGAGCAGTTCTTC
>NA|TRBJ2-2|TRBD2|TRBV5-4
CASSPPPGLAGGPNTGELFF
TGTGCCAGCAGCCCCCCCCCGGGACTAGCGGGAGGGCCGAACACCGGGGAGCTGTTTTTT
>NA|TRBJ1-5|TRBD1|TRBV28
CASSVQGVNQPQHF
TGTGCCAGCAGTGTACAGGGGGTCAATCAGCCCCAGCATTTT
>NA|TRBJ1-2|TRBD1|TRBV2
CASNRQGMGGYTF
TGTGCCAGCAACCGACAGGGGATGGGGGGCTACACCTTC
>NA|TRBJ2-1|TRBD2|TRBV25-1
CASSGQRESNEQFF
TGTGCCAGCAGTGGACAGCGGGAGAGCAATGAGCAGTTCTTC
>NA|TRBJ1-1|NA|TRBV6-1
CASNKWGQNTEAFF
TGTGCCAGCAATAAATGGGGGCAGAACACTGAAGCTTTCTTT
>NA|TRBJ1-1|NA|TRBV7-9
CASSFLRDEAFF
TGTGCCAGCAGCTTCTTAAGGGATGAAGCTTTCTTT
>NA|TRBJ2-1|TRBD1|TRBV6-5
CASTPTGVHEQFF
TGTGCCAGCACTCCGACAGGGGTCCATGAGCAGTTCTTC
>NA|TRBJ2-1|TRBD2|TRBV7-8
CASSTGGTSGRNEQFF
TGTGCCAGCAGCACTGGGGGGACTAGCGGGAGAAATGAGCAGTTCTTC
>once|TRBJ2-2|TRBD2|TRBV10-3
CAIRLAGGGTGELFF
TGTGCCATCAGATTAGCGGGAGGAGGGACCGGGGAGCTGTTTTTT